This T cell receptor beta chain was sequenced in a study of blood T cell repertoires in COVID-19. Study-level information: PBMCs, B-cell-depleted T cells, or T cells provided the cDNA or gDNA that made up the material.

Seattle patients were enrolled during active infection and followed longitudinally. The authors' processing: Reference gene primers were amplified, and this amplification served to estimate nucleated cell counts. Profiled with immunoSEQ multiplex PCR; TCRdb holds only in-frame clones, not every one. V and J calls and clone size follow that table, whereas D and trimming were derived from the DNA. This sample carries approximately 150,000 clones, over 85% of them seen once, and the ten largest clones take 1.5% to 2.5%. Input material: peripheral blood. The receptor's source is a woman aged 55-70 years with COVID-19, enrolled during active disease.

CDR3 bases: TGTGCCACCCTTAGCGGGGGGGCGGACTCAGGTACGCAGTATTTT. Its translation is CATLSGGADSGTQYF. V and J are TRBV10-3 and TRBJ2-3; 11 bases align to TRBD2. CDR1 is ENHRY and CDR2 is SYGVKD in the germline V gene. V lost 10 bases and J lost 8; bases outside the gene matches: 14. The CDR3 is 15 amino acids.